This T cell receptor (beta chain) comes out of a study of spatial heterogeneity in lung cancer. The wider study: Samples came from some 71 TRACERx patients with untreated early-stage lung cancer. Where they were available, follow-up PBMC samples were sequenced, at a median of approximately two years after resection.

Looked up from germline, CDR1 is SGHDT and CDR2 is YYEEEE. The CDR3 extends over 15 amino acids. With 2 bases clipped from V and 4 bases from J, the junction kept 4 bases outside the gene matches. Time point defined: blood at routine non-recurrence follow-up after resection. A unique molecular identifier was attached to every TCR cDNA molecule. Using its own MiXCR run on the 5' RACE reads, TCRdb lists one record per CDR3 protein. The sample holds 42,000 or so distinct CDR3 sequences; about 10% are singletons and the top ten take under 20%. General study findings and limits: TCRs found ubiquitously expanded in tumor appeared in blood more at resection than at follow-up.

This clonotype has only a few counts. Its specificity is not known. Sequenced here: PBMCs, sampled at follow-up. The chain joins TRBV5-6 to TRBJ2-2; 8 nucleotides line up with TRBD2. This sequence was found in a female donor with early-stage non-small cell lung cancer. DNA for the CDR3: TGTGCCAGCAGCTTCATGGGACTAGTCACCGGGGAGCTGTTTTTT. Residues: CASSFMGLVTGELFF.